This T cell receptor (beta chain) is from a study of T cell responses to AZD1222 COVID-19 vaccine. Study background: Pooling was applied to second doses at about 4 or about 12 weeks.

The protocol was immunoSEQ multiplex PCR, while the TCRdb copy is restricted to in-frame clones and leaves out a portion. The data show about 140,000 clones, with over 90% seen just once and approximately 2.3% held by the top ten. Study results and caveats: The sample set comprised mostly white British donors with more females, and clonal diversity was possibly underestimated. A rise in Spike-specific TCR breadth and depth followed two AZD1222 doses.

The CDR3 sequence is 13 residues long. The germline V gene has CDR1 SGDLS and CDR2 YYNGEE. The V gene lost 3 bases and the J gene lost 0 bases, with 7 bases spanning the gap. Concerning this clone: The target antigen is unknown.

The receptor was isolated from an adult in good health. The source material was peripheral blood, sampled on day 0 of AZD1222 vaccination. J is TRBJ2-7 and V is TRBV9; a possible D gene is TRBD2 (5 bases). Here the CDR3 reads CASSEGSSYEQYF. The CDR3 DNA reads as TGTGCCAGCAGCGAAGGGAGCTCCTACGAGCAGTACTTC.